Presented here are 5 T cell receptor beta chains from one specimen sequenced in a study of T cells in Graves' hyperthyroidism and ophthalmopathy. TCR beta CDR3 regions were amplified from RNA transcripts. Carried out on the TCR CDR3, a first-round RT-PCR used the HTBI primer set. One entry per CDR3 protein results from TCRdb running MiXCR on the multiplex PCR reads. The sample lists around 450,000 distinct CDR3 sequences, 15% to 17% occurring once. The sample taken for sequencing was blood. The receptor set was obtained from a woman aged 18-29 years with Graves' hyperthyroidism.

This clonotype has ten or more counts. The chain carries TRBV7-8 and TRBJ2-4, with D possibly being TRBD2 (6 bases). The germline gives CDR1 SGHVS, CDR2 FQNEAQ. V lost 1 base to trimming and J lost 1 base, with 11 bases between them. The CDR3 is 16 residues long. CDR3 sequence: CASSLEAGIAKNIQYF. The CDR3 nucleotides are TGTGCCAGCAGCTTAGAGGCGGGGATCGCCAAAAACATTCAGTACTTC.

There are many counts of this clonotype. The chain recombines TRBV20-1 with TRBJ1-5; D unclear. Trimming left V 1 base short and J 4 bases short, with 8 bases between. CDR3 length: 13 amino acids. Germline V lookup: CDR1 DFQATT, CDR2 SNEGSKA (reference sequence). CDR3: CSARGQVNQPQHF. The CDR3 nucleotides are TGCAGTGCTAGAGGCCAGGTAAATCAGCCCCAGCATTTT.

This clonotype has a handful of counts. The gene calls are TRBV6-1 and TRBJ2-7, with D possibly TRBD1 on 5 matching bases. The CDR3 sequence is 14 residues long. Looked up from germline, CDR1 is MNHNS and CDR2 is SASEGT. Trimming shortened V by 1 base and J by 2 bases, and 9 bases separated the two germline ends. This chain's CDR3 is CASSEETGAYEQYF. CDR3 DNA: TGTGCCAGCAGTGAAGAAACAGGAGCCTACGAGCAGTACTTC.

There are many counts of this clonotype. V gene TRBV9 combines with J gene TRBJ1-2, with 9 bases fitting TRBD1. This CDR3 has 15 amino acids. V dropped 1 base and J dropped 8; count of bases not matched to a gene: 9. Germline-derived CDR1 and CDR2 are SGDLS and YYNGEE. Here the CDR3 DNA reads TGTGCCAGCAGCGTAATGGGACAGGGACAATTAGGCTACACCTTC. Encoded protein: CASSVMGQGQLGYTF. The whole variable domain, filled in from reference TRBV9 and TRBJ1-2, reads DSGVTQTPKHLITATGQRVTLRCSPRSGDLSVYWYQQSLDQGLQFLIQYYNGEERAKGNILERFSAQQFPDLHSELNLSSLELGDSALYFCASSVMGQGQLGYTFGSGTRLTVV.

The V and J genes are TRBV15 and TRBJ1-2, with a weak D call TRBD1 (5 bases). CDR3 length equals 13 residues. V lost 5 bases and J 0 bases, leaving 7 bases between the germline ends. CDR1 is LNHNV, CDR2 YYDKDF, per germline (reference sequence). Here the CDR3 DNA reads TGTGCCACCAGCCGGGACTCTAACTATGGCTACACCTTC. This encodes CATSRDSNYGYTF. Based on the CDR3 plus reference TRBV15 and TRBJ1-2, the full variable domain is DAMVIQNPRYQVTQFGKPVTLSCSQTLNHNVMYWYQQKSSQAPKLLFHYYDKDFNNEADTPDNFQSRRPNTSFCFLDIRSPGLGDTAMYLCATSRDSNYGYTFGSGTRLTVV.